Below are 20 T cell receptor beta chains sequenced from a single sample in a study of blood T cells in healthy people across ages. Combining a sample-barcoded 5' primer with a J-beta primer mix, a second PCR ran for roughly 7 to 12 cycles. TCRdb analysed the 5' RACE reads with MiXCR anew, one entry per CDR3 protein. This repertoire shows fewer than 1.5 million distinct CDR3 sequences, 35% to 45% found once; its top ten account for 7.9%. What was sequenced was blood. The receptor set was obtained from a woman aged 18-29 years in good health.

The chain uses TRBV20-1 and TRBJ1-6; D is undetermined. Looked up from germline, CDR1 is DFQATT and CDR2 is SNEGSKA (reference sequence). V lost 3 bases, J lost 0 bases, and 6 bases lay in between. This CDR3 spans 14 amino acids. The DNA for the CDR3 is TGCAGTGCTAGGGAGGACTCCTATAATTCACCCCTCCACTTT. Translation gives CSAREDSYNSPLHF.

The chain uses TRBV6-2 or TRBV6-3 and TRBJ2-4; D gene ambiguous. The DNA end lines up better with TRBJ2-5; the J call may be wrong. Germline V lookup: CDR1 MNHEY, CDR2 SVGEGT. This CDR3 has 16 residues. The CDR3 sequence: CASSYDRLTPQETQYF. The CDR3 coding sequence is TGTGCCAGCAGTTACGATCGACTTACCCCCCAAGAGACCCAGTACTTC.

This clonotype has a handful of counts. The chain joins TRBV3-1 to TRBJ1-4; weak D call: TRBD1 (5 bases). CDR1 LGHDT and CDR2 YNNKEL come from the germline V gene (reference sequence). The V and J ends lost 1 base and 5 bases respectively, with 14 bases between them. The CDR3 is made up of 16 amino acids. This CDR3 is CASSQGVGPRNEKLFF. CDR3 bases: TGTGCCAGCAGCCAAGGCGTGGGACCGAGGAATGAAAAACTGTTTTTT.

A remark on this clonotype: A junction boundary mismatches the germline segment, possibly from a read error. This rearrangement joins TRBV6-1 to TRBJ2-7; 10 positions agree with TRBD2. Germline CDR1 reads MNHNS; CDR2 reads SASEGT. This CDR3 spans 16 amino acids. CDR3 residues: CASSEAPSGGAYEQYF. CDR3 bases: TGCGCCAGCAGTGAAGCACCGAGCGGGGGGGCTTACGAGCAGTACTTC.

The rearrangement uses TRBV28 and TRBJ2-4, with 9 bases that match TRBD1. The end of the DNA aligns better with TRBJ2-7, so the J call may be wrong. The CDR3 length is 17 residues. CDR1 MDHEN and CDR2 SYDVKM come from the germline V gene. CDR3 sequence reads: CASRSRDRVIPSYEQYF. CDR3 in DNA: TGTGCCAGCAGATCCCGGGACAGGGTAATCCCGTCCTACGAGCAGTACTTC.

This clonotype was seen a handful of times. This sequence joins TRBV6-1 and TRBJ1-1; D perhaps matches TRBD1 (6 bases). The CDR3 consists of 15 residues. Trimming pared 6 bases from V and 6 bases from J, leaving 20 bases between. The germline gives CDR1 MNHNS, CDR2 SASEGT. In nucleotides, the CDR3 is TGTGCCAGCAGCCAATACCTAGGGGGTAACGCTGAAGCTTTCTTT. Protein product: CASSQYLGGNAEAFF.

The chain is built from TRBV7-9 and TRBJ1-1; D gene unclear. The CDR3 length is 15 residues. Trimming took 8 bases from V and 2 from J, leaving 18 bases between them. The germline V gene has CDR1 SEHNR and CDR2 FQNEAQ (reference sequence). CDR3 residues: CASFLSGGGNTEAFF. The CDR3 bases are TGTGCCAGCTTCTTATCGGGAGGCGGCAACACTGAAGCTTTCTTT. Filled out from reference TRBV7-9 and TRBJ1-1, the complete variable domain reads DTGVSQNPRHKITKRGQNVTFRCDPISEHNRLYWYRQTLGQGPEFLTYFQNEAQLEKSRLLSDRFSAERPKGSFSTLEIQRTEQGDSAMYLCASFLSGGGNTEAFFGQGTRLTVV.

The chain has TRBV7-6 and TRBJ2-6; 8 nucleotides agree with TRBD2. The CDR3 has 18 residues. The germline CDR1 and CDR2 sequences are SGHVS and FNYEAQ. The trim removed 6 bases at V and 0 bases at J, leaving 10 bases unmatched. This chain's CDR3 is CASSPKHGGGSGANVLTF. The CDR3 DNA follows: TGTGCCAGCAGTCCGAAGCACGGGGGGGGCTCTGGGGCCAACGTCCTGACTTTC.

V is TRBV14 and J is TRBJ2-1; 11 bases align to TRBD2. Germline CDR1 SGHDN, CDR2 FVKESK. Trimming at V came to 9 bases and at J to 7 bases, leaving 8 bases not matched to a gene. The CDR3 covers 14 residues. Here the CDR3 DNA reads TGTGCCAGTCTACTAGCGGGAGAAAGGAATGAGCAGTTCTTC. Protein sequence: CASLLAGERNEQFF.

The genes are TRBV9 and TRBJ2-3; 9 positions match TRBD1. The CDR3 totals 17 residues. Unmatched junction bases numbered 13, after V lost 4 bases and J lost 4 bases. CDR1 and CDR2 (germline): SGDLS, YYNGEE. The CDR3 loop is CASSLPGQGVTADTQYF. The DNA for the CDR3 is TGTGCCAGCAGCCTTCCGGGACAGGGAGTCACCGCAGATACGCAGTATTTT.

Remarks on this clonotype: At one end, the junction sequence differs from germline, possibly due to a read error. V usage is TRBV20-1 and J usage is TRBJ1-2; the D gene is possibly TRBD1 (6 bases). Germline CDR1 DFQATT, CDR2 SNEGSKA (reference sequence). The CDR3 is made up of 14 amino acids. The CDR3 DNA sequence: TGCAGAGCTAGAGATACGGAGGCCAGGGGAGGCTACACCTTC. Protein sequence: CRARDTEARGGYTF.

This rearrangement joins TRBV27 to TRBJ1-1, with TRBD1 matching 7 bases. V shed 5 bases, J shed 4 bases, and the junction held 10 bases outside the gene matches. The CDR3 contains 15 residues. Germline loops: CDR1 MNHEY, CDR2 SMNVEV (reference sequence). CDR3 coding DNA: TGTGCCAGCAGTGCCCGACAGGGAAAGGGCACTGAAGCTTTCTTT. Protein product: CASSARQGKGTEAFF.

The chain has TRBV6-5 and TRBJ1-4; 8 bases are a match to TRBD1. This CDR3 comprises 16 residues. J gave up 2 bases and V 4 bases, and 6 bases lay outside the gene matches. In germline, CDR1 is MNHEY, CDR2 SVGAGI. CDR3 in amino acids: CASSWDRSPTNEKLFF. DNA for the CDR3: TGTGCCAGCAGTTGGGACAGGTCCCCGACTAATGAAAAACTGTTTTTT.

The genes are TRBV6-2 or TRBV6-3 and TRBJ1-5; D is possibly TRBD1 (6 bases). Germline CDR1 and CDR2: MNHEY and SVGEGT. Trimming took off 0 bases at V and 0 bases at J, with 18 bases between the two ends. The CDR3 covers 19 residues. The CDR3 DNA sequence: TGTGCCAGCAGTTACTCCTACCGCGGGACAACTTATAGCAATCAGCCCCAGCATTTT. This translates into CASSYSYRGTTYSNQPQHF.

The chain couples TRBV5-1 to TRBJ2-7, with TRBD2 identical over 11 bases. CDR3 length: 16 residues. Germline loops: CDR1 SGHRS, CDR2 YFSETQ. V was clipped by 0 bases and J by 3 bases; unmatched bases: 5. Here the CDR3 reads CASSLGLAGTFYEQYF. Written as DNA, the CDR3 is TGCGCCAGCAGCTTGGGACTAGCGGGGACCTTCTACGAGCAGTACTTC.

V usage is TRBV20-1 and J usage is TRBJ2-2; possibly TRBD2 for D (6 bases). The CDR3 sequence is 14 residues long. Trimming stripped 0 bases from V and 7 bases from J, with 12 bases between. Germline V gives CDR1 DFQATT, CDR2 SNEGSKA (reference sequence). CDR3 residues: CSARDAGPGGELFF. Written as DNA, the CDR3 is TGCAGTGCTAGAGATGCGGGGCCCGGCGGGGAGCTGTTTTTT.

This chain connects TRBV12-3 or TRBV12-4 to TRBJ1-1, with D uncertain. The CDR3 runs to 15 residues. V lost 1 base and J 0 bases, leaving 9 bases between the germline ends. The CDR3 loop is CASSLDATLNTEAFF. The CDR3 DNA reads TGTGCCAGCAGTTTAGACGCAACCTTGAACACTGAAGCTTTCTTT.

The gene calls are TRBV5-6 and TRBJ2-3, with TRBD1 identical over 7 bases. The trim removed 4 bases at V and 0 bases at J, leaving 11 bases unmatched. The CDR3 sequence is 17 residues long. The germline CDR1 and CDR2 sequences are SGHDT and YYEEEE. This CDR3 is CASSEAGGAESTDTQYF. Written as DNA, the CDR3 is TGTGCCAGCAGCGAAGCAGGGGGAGCCGAGAGCACAGATACGCAGTATTTT.

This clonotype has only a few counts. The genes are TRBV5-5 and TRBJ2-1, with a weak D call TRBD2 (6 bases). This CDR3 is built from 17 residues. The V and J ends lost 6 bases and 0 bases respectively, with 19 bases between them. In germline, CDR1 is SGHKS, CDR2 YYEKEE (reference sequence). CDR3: CASITFGGDPSYNEQFF. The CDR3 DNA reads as TGTGCCAGCATCACTTTTGGAGGGGACCCCTCCTACAATGAGCAGTTCTTC. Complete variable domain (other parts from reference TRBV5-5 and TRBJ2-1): DAGVTQSPTHLIKTRGQQVTLRCSPISGHKSVSWYQQVLGQGPQFIFQYYEKEERGRGNFPDRFSARQFPNYSSELNVNALLLGDSALYLCASITFGGDPSYNEQFFGPGTRLTVL.

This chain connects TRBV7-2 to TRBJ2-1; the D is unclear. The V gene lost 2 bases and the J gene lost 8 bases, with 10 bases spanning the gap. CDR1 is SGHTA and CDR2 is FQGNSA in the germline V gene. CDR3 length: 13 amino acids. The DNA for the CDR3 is TGTGCCAGCAGCTTATATGCCACCGATGAGCAGTTCTTC. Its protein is CASSLYATDEQFF.